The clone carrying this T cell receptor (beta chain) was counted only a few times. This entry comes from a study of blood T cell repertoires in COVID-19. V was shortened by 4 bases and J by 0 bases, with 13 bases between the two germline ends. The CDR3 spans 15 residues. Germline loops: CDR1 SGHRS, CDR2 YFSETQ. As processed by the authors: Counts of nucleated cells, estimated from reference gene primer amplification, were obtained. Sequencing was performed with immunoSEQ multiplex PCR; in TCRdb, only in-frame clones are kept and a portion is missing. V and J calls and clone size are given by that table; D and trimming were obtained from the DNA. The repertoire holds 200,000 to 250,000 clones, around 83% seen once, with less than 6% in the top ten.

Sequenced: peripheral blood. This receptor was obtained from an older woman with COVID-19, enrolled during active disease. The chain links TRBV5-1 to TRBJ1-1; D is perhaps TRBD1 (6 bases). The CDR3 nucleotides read TGCGCCAGCAGCGCCCGCGGGGGCGTGAACACTGAAGCTTTCTTT. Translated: CASSARGGVNTEAFF.